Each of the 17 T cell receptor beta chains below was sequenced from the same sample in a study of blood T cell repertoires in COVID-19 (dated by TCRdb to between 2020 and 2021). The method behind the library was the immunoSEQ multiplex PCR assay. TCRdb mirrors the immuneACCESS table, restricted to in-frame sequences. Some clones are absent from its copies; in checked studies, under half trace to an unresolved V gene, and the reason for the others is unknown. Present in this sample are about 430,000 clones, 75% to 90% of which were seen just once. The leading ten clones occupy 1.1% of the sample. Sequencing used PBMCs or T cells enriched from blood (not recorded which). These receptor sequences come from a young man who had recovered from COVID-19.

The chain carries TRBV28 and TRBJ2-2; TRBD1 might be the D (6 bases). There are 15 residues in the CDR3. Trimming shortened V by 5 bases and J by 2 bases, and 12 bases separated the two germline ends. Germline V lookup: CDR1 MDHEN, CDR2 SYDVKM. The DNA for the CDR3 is TGTGCCAGCAGTCCCGGGACAATAAACACCGGGGAGCTGTTTTTT. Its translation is CASSPGTINTGELFF.

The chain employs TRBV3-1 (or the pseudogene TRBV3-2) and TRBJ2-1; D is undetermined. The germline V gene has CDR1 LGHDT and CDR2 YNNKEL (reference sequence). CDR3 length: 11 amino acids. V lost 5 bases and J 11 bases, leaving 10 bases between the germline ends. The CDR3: CASSGPSQQFF. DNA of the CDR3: TGTGCCAGCAGCGGCCCTTCCCAGCAGTTCTTC.

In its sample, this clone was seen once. The CDR3: CASSYDRTYEQYF. The CDR3 DNA follows: TGTGCCAGCAGTTACGACAGAACCTACGAGCAGTACTTC. The chain is built from TRBV6-2 or TRBV6-3 and TRBJ2-7; tentatively, D is TRBD1 (5 bases). The CDR3 length is 13 residues. CDR1 is MNHEY and CDR2 is SVGEGT in the germline V gene. V lost 2 bases and J lost 2, with 7 bases in between.

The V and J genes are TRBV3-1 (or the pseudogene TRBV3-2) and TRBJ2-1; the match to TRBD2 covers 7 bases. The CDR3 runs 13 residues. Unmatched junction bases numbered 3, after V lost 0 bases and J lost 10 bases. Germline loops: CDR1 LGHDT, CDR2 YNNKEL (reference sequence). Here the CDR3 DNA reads TGTGCCAGCAGCCAAGAGGGAGGGCGGGAGCAGTTCTTC. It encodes CASSQEGGREQFF.

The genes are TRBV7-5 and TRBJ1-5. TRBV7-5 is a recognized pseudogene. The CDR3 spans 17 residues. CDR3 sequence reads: CVRSLVGHGGSNQPQHF. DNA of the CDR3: TGTGTCAGAAGCTTAGTCGGTCACGGGGGTAGCAATCAGCCCCAGCATTTT.

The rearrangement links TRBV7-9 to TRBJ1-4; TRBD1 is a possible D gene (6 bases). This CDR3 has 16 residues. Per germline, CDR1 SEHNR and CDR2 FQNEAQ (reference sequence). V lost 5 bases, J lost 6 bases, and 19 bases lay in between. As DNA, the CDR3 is TGTGCCAGCAGCCCCGGTTGGGGGCGCTTGGATGAAAAACTGTTTTTT. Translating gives CASSPGWGRLDEKLFF.

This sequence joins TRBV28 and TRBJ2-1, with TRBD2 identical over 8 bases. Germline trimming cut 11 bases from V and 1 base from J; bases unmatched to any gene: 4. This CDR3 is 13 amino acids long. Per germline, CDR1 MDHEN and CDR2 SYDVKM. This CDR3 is CAAGRDSYNEQFF. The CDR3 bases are TGTGCCGCCGGGAGGGATTCCTACAATGAGCAGTTCTTC.

The CDR3 DNA follows: TGTGCCAGCCGAGGGGGGACTAGCGAGACAATCGGGGAGCTGTTTTTT. Translated, it gives CASRGGTSETIGELFF. The chain joins TRBV3-1 (or the pseudogene TRBV3-2) to TRBJ2-2; 10 positions match TRBD2. V lost 8 bases to trimming and J lost 7 bases; unmatched junction nucleotides: 13. In germline, CDR1 is LGHDT, CDR2 YNNKEL (reference sequence). The CDR3 totals 16 residues.

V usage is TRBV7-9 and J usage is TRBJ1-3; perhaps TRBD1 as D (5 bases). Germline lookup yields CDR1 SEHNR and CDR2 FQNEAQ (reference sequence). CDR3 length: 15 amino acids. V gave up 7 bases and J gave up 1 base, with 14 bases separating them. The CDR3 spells CASNQFRGSGNTIYF. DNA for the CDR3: TGTGCCAGCAACCAATTTAGGGGTTCTGGAAACACCATATATTTT.

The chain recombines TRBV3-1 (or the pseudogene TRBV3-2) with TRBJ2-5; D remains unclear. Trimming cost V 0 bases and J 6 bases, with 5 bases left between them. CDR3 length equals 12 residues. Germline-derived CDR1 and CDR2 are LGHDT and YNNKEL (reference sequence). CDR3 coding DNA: TGTGCCAGCAGCCAAGAATCTAAGACCCAGTACTTC. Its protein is CASSQESKTQYF.

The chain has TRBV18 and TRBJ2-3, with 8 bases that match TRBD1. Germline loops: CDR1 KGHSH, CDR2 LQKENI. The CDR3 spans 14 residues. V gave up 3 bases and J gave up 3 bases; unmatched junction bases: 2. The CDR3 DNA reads TGTGCCAGCTCACCGGGACAGGAGACAGATACGCAGTATTTT. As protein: CASSPGQETDTQYF.

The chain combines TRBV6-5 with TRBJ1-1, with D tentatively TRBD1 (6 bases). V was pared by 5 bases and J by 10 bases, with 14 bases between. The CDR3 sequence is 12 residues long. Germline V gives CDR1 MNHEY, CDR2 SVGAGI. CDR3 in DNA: TGTGCCAGCAGTATGGGGGCGGGAGTAGCTTTCTTT. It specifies CASSMGAGVAFF.

The CDR3, as DNA: TGTGCCAGCAGCCCGGACAGGGTGGGAAAAGCTTTCTTT. Translating it yields CASSPDRVGKAFF. This rearrangement joins TRBV7-9 to TRBJ1-1; 8 bases match TRBD1. The CDR3 consists of 13 residues. J lost 9 bases, V lost 5 bases, and 8 bases had no gene match. CDR1 and CDR2 from the germline V gene are SEHNR and FQNEAQ (reference sequence).

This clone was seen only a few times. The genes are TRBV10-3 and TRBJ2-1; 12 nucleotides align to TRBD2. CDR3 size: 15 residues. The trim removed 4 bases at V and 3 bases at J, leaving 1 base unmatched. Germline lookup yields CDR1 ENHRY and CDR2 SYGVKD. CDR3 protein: CAISGTSGIYNEQFF. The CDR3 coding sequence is TGTGCCATCAGTGGGACTAGCGGGATCTACAATGAGCAGTTCTTC.

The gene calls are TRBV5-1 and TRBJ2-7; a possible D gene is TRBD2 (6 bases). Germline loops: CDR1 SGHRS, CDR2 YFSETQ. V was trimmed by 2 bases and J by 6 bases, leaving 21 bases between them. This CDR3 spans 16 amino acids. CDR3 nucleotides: TGCGCCAGCAGCTTAGGAAATACGGGAGACCCCCTCGAGCAGTACTTC. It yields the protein CASSLGNTGDPLEQYF.

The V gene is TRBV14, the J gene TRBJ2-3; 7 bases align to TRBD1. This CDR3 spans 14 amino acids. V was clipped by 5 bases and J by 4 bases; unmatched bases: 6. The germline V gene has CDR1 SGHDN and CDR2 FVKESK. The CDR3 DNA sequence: TGTGCCAGCAGCTCCCGGGACAGACCAGATACGCAGTATTTT. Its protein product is CASSSRDRPDTQYF.

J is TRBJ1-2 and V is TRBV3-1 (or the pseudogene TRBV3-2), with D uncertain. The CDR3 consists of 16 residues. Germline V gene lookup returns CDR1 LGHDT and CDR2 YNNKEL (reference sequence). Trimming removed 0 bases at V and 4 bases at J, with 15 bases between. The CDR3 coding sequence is TGTGCCAGCAGCCAAGATCTTCTGGCCAGCGCCTATGGCTACACCTTC. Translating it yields CASSQDLLASAYGYTF.